This T cell receptor (beta chain) was documented in a study of T-cell memory formation after mild COVID-19 (dated by TCRdb to the early 2020s). Study-level background: TCR sequence clusters from the two donors were largely donor specific. T-cell clones expanding and contracting after mild COVID-19 in a couple of donors were tracked by longitudinal TCRalpha and TCRbeta repertoire sequencing. Two young, previously healthy adult volunteers, one female and one male, were included in the cohort.

Germline trimming amounts to 6 bases on V and 0 bases on J, with 16 as the count of junction bases outside the gene matches. The CDR3, from cysteine to phenylalanine, totals 18 residues. Just the 54-base CDR3 DNA is kept, in frame starting at base 1. Paper-wide results and their limitations: Only a couple of mild cases were covered in the study, and larger cohorts including severe cases with pre-infection samples were considered necessary. The detection of some responding clones in pre-infection memory suggests that pre-existing cross-reactive memory T cells joined the SARS-CoV-2 response. SARS-CoV-2 specificity of the second-wave clones peaking on day 37 was not confirmed. Contracting CD4+ clones were found mainly in CM and EM memory subsets, while CD8+ clones were enriched in EMRA. Clones that contracted from day 15 to 85 showed balanced CD4/CD8 phenotypes, whereas a second wave of clones that expanded from day 15 to 37 leaned towards CD4+.

PBMCs were isolated by Ficoll-Paque density gradient centrifugation. Sequencing took place on an Illumina NovaSeq 6000. cDNA libraries for TCRalpha and TCRbeta were prepared by 5'RACE using constant-segment primers, with sample barcodes and unique molecular identifiers added. RNA was extracted from every sample with Trizol reagent. Amplification of the libraries took two PCR steps, and the second step added a second sample barcode plus Illumina TruSeq adapters. Sequencing of libraries was performed on an Illumina NovaSeq with 2 x 150 bp paired-end reads. In the paper's pipeline: The reads were demultiplexed and collapsed into UMI-guided consensus sequences using migec v1.2.7. Using mixcr v2.1.11, UMI consensuses were aligned to TRA and TRB V and J templates and then assembled into clonotypes. A clonotype was counted as expanded or contracted only when both edgeR and NoisET called the clonotype significant, with the noise models trained on biological replicates. edgeR calls used a false discovery rate-adjusted p below 0.01 and a log2 fold-change threshold of 1. As an exploratory analysis of dynamics, PCA with hierarchical clustering was applied to max-normalized trajectories of the 1000 most abundant clonotypes. Each responding clone was given a CD4 or CD8 phenotype based on the CD4+ and CD8+ repertoires, which had been sequenced separately. TCRdb reprocessed the public reads (quality trimming at Q25 with fastp, clone calling with MiXCR) and kept in-frame beta chains. All rows with the same CDR3 protein become a single entry with the most common DNA and genes. TCRdb's processing, not the study's, gives the V and J calls here. For this sample there are roughly 40,000 distinct CDR3 sequences; over 6.5% appear just once. The ten largest clonotypes hold approximately 0.8% of the sample.

Of note for this clonotype: This receptor's antigen is unknown. Base qualities were left out, and no much larger clone turns up one base away.

The chain was built from TRBV12-3 or TRBV12-4 and TRBJ2-5; 7 central bases correspond to TRBD2. The sample taken for sequencing was PBMCs or a T cell subset sorted from them (not recorded which). The TCR comes from an adult who had mild COVID-19 (a few samples of this study predate the infection). The sample titles of this study are shuffled in the database, so cell type and time point are left out. The bases read TGTGCCAGCAGCCCCTTCTCTAGCGGAAGCCCGTACCAAGAGACCCAGTACTTC. Its translation reads: CASSPFSSGSPYQETQYF.